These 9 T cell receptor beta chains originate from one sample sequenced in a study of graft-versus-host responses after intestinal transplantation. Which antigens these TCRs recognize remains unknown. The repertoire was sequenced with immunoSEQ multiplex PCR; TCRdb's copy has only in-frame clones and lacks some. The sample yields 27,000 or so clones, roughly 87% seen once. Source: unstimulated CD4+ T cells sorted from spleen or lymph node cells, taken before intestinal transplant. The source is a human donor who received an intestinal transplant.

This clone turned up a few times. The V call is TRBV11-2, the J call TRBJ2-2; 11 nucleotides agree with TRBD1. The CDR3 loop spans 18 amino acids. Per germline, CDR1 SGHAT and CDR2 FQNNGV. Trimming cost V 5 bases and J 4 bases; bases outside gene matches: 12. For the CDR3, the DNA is TGTGCCAGCAGCCCAAGGACAGGGGGCCAGCTGATCACCGGGGAGCTGTTTTTT. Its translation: CASSPRTGGQLITGELFF.

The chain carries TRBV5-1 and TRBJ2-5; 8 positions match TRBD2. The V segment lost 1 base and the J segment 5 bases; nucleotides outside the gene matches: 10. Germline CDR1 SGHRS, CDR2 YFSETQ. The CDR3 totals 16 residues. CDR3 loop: CASSLMKSGSGETQYF. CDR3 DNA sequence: TGCGCCAGCAGCTTGATGAAAAGCGGGAGTGGGGAGACCCAGTACTTC.

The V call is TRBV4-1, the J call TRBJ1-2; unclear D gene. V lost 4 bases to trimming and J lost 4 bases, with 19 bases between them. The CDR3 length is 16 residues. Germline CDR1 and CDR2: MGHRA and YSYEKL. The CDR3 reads CASSPPPGPLSYGYTF. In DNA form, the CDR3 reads TGCGCCAGCAGCCCCCCGCCAGGACCTCTAAGCTATGGCTACACCTTC.

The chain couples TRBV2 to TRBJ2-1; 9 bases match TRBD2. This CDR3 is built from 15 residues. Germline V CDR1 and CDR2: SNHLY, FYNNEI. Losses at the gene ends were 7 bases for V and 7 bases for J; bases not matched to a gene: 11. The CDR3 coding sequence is TGTGCCAGCAACCGTGGACGCGGGGGGGCAAATGAGCAGTTCTTC. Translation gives CASNRGRGGANEQFF.

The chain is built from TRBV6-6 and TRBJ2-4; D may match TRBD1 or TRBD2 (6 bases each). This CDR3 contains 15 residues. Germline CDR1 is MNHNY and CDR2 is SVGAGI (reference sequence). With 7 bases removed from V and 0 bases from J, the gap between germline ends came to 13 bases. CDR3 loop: CASMGRDTAKNIQYF. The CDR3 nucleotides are TGTGCCAGCATGGGGCGGGACACAGCCAAAAACATTCAGTACTTC.

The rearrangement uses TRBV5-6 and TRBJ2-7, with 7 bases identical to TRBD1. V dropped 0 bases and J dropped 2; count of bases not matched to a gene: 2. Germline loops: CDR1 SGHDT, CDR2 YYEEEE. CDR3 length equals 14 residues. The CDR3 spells CASSLVDRAYEQYF. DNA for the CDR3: TGTGCCAGCAGCTTGGTCGACAGGGCCTACGAGCAGTACTTC. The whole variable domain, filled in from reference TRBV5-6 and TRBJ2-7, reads DAGVTQSPTHLIKTRGQQVTLRCSPKSGHDTVSWYQQALGQGPQFIFQYYEEEERQRGNFPDRFSGHQFPNYSSELNVNALLLGDSALYLCASSLVDRAYEQYFGPGTRLTVT.

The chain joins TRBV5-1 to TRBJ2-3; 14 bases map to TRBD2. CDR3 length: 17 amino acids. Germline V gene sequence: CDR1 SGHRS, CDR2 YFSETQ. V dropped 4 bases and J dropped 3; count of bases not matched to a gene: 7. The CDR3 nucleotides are TGCGCCAGCAGCCAGAGACTAGCGGGAGGGGGTACAGATACGCAGTATTTT. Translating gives CASSQRLAGGGTDTQYF.

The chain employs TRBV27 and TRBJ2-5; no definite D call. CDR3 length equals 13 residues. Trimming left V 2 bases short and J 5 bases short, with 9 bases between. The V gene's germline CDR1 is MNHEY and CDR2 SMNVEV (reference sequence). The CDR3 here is CASSLIPRETQYF. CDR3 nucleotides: TGTGCCAGCAGTTTAATTCCCCGCGAGACCCAGTACTTC.

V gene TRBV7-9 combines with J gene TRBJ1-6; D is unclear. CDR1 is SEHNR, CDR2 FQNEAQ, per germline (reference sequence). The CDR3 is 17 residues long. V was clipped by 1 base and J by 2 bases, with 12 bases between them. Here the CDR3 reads CASSLVGGRTYNSPLHF. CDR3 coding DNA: TGTGCCAGCAGCTTAGTGGGAGGCAGGACCTATAATTCACCCCTCCACTTT.